This entry is about one TCR beta chain. This sample is part of a study of preoperative IRX-2 immunotherapy in early breast cancer. TCRdb's table, derived via immunoSEQ multiplex PCR, lists solely in-frame clones and lacks some. This sample carries about 62,000 clones, approximately 94% of them seen once, and the ten largest clones take around 1.5%. The treatment denotes: preoperative locoregional IRX-2 cytokine immunotherapy. Samples came from a phase Ib trial of preoperative locoregional IRX-2 cytokine immunotherapy. This receptor was identified in a human donor with breast cancer. This specimen was collected from a patient treated with IRX-2 immunotherapy.

The CDR3 protein is CSLRAPGELFF. As DNA, the CDR3 is TGCAGTCTCAGGGCTCCCGGGGAGCTGTTTTTT. The rearrangement joins TRBV20-1 to TRBJ2-2; D may be TRBD1 (5 bases). V was clipped by 8 bases and J by 6 bases, with 10 bases between them. In germline, CDR1 is DFQATT, CDR2 SNEGSKA (reference sequence). The CDR3 is 11 amino acids.